Included here is one T cell receptor (beta chain) sequence, with context. This clone turned up a few times. The target of this receptor is not known. Base qualities were left out, and no much larger clone turns up one base away. The data stem from a study of technical replicates of blood from several donors (dated by TCRdb to between 2016 and 2019). Libraries were built with the immunoSEQ multiplex PCR assay. This immuneACCESS table, as held by TCRdb, lists in-frame sequences with V and J called but not all clones. Of the missing ones, under half trace to an unresolved V gene in checked studies; the others have no known cause. The table for this sample lists roughly 64,000 clones; approximately 86% of them were counted only once. The ten top clones hold 5% to 6% of the sample. From cysteine to phenylalanine, the CDR3 is 17 amino acids long. Just CDR3 DNA is preserved here, 51 bases in frame from base 1. The germline V gene gives CDR1 as SGHTA and CDR2 as FQGNSA. Unmatched junction bases come to 7, with V trimmed by 2 bases and J by 7 bases.

Material for sequencing was PBMCs. The clonotype was recovered from a human donor in good health. Some clones in this sample may be carry-over from other donors' samples. The chain links TRBV7-2 with TRBJ2-1; 14 of the junction bases match TRBD2. The DNA reads as follows: TGTGCCAGCAGCTTAAGCCCCGGGACTAGCGGGAGAAATGAGCAGTTCTTC. Its protein is CASSLSPGTSGRNEQFF.